This T cell receptor beta chain was captured by sequencing in a study of blood T cells in healthy people across ages. Germline V CDR1 and CDR2: PRHDT, FYEKMQ (reference sequence). V lost 4 bases and J lost 0, with 12 bases in between. The CDR3 covers 15 residues. The authors ran a second PCR of about 6 to 11 cycles using a sample-barcoded 5' primer and a J-beta primer mix. TCRdb used MiXCR to reprocess the 5' RACE reads, holding one entry per CDR3 protein. The sample lists around 1,000,000 distinct CDR3 sequences, 20% to 25% occurring once. This sample was also put to use in a study of T cells of mothers and their children. Per that paper: Sequencing got over 9 million TCR beta CDR3 reads from each mother and some 3 million from each child. Researchers report slightly higher, though non-significant, overlap in related mother-child pairs than in unrelated pairs. Nobody spotted any persistent microchimeric T cell clones.

The sample taken for sequencing was blood. The rearrangement joins TRBV13 to TRBJ1-2; D is uncertain. The clonotype originates from a girl aged 2 to 10 in good health. The CDR3 nucleotides read TGTGCCAGCAGCTACATCGTCACCCCTAACTATGGCTACACCTTC. Protein product: CASSYIVTPNYGYTF.